The present T cell receptor (beta chain) was sequenced within a study of OX40 agonist ivuxolimab in advanced cancers. About the investigation overall: Ivuxolimab, which targeted the costimulatory receptor OX40 (CD134), was an agonistic, fully human IgG2 monoclonal antibody. In the dose-escalation cohort, 65% to 90% of patients were male, and the mean age was around 60 years, with a range of 23 to 79. The point of sequencing TCRbeta in the periphery was to test whether ivuxolimab changed TCR sequence diversity and drove clonal T-cell expansion. Prior anti-PD-1, anti-PD-L1 or anti-CTLA-4 therapy was permitted, and checkpoint inhibitors had been received by under 50% of dose-escalation patients. The paper covers the monotherapy dose-escalation part of the phase I ivuxolimab trial, which included N of about 51 patients. Three dose-escalation patients achieved partial responses, one with hepatocellular carcinoma and two with cutaneous melanoma. Among the approximately 54 dose-escalation patients, around 20 had hepatocellular carcinoma, some 15 melanoma, 9 renal cell carcinoma and 9 head and neck cancer. Intravenous ivuxolimab was administered to patients every 2 weeks at six dose levels: 0.01, 0.1, 0.3, 1.5, 3 and 10 mg/kg.

The study at large found these results: After ivuxolimab, expanded clones were on average more numerous among CD8+ T cells than among CD4+ T cells. Low levels of normalized T-cell clonal expansion were also seen in some nonresponding patients. At doses from 0.1 to 3.0 mg/kg, clonal expansion was seen in both CD4+ and CD8+ blood T cells between baseline and week 6. In partial responders in the 0.1-3.0 mg/kg groups, normalized peripheral clonal expansion was found to be among the lowest, especially among CD8+ T cells. The antigen specificity of the peripheral T cells that underwent clonal expansion was not determined.

The trial excluded patients who had a history of autoimmune disease or were on systemic immunosuppression. In every dose cohort, peripheral blood was drawn for TCR sequencing at baseline, cycle 4 day 1, and cycle 7 day 1. Samples came from an open-label, multicenter, first-in-human phase I dose-escalation trial of ivuxolimab. Adults with locally advanced or metastatic head and neck squamous cell, hepatocellular, melanoma or renal cell carcinoma were enrolled in the trial. CD4+ and CD8+ T cells were sorted separately from peripheral blood before TCR sequencing. About this clone: Which antigen it targets is not known. It has no much larger one-base neighbor in the sample; base qualities were not kept.

Genomic DNA was extracted from sorted cells for sequencing of the TCRbeta CDR3 region. The immunoSEQ Assay was used for sequencing of TCRbeta CDR3 regions. TCRdb took this table from immuneACCESS and kept in-frame rearrangements with V and J called. Such tables lack part of the clones; where checked against another copy, unresolved V genes explain under half of the gap, and the rest is unexplained. This sample comprises about 70,000 clones, roughly 80% of them detected only once. Clones ranked in the top ten supply around 0.96% of the sample. The germline ends are 8 bases apart after V is trimmed by 0 bases and J by 0 bases. CDR3 length: 15 amino acids, cysteine to phenylalanine. CDR3 DNA only is kept here, 45 bases in frame from base 1. Looking up the germline V gene yields CDR1 KGHSH and CDR2 LQKENI.

This receptor was identified in an adult with an advanced solid tumor such as melanoma, head and neck, liver or kidney cancer. The sample here was CD4+ or CD8+ T cells sorted from blood, taken in a trial of the OX40 agonist ivuxolimab. The rearrangement joined TRBV18 to TRBJ1-1, with no confidently assigned D gene. The DNA sequence follows: TGTGCCAGCTCACCACCGGGGATAATGAACACTGAAGCTTTCTTT. Its coded protein is CASSPPGIMNTEAFF.